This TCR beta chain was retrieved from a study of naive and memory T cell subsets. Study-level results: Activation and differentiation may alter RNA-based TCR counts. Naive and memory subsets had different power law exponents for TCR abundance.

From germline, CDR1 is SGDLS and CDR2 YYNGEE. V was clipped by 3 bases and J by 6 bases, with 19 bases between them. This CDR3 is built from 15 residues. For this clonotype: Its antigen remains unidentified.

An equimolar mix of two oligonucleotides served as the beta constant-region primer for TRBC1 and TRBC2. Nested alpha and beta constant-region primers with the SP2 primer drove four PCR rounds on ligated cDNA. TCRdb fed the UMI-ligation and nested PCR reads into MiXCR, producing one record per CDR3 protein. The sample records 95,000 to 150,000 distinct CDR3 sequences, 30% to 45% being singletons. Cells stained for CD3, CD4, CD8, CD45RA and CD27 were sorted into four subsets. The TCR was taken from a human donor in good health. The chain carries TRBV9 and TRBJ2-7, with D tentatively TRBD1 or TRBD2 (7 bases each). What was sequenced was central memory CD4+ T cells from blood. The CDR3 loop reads CASSAQTGEGIEQYF. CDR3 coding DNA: TGTGCCAGCAGCGCCCAAACAGGGGAGGGGATCGAGCAGTACTTC.